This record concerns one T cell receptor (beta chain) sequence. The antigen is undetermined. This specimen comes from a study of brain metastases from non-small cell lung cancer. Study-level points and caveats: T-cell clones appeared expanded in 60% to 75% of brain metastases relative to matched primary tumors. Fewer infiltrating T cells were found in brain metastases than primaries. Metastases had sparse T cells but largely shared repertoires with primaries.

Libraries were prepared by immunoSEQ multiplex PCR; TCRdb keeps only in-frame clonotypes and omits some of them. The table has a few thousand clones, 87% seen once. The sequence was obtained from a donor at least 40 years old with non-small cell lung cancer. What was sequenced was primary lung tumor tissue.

CDR3 DNA: TGCGCCAGCAGCTTGGAGGGCGGGAGCAATCAGCCCCAGCATTTT. Its translation is CASSLEGGSNQPQHF. The gene calls are TRBV5-1 and TRBJ1-5; D unclear. V lost 0 bases and J 1 base, leaving 8 bases between the germline ends. Germline CDR1 SGHRS, CDR2 YFSETQ. CDR3 size: 15 residues.